These 23 T cell receptor beta chains share one sample of origin, sequenced in a study of beta chain features in type 1 diabetes. Every bit of the isolated RNA underwent reverse transcription, so sequencing read expressed TCRB transcripts. Method: immunoSEQ multiplex PCR; TCRdb's copy keeps in-frame clones and lacks some. Among fewer than 550,000 clones, roughly 10% were seen once, and the ten largest hold more than 0.045%. What was sequenced was naive CD4+ T cells from blood. The receptors derive from a woman between 18 and 29 years old in good health.

The sample holds a few counts of this clone. The chain carries TRBV14 and TRBJ2-3, with 8 bases fitting TRBD2. Germline CDR1 and CDR2: SGHDN and FVKESK. This CDR3 has 16 residues. The ends lost 0 bases at V and 2 bases at J; junction bases unmatched: 4. For the CDR3, the DNA is TGTGCCAGCAGCCAAGATCGGGGGGGCACCACAGATACGCAGTATTTT. Protein sequence: CASSQDRGGTTDTQYF.

The V and J genes are TRBV4-3 and TRBJ1-2; the match to TRBD1 covers 8 bases. Germline V gives CDR1 LGHNA, CDR2 YSLEER. Trimming took 4 bases from V and 3 from J; bases not matched to a gene: 13. The CDR3 is 17 residues long. In DNA form, the CDR3 reads TGCGCCAGCAGCCTCACTCGGCAGGGGGCTTGGGACTATGGCTACACCTTC. Translated: CASSLTRQGAWDYGYTF.

The V and J genes are TRBV7-2 and TRBJ1-6; D unclear. Germline V gene lookup returns CDR1 SGHTA and CDR2 FQGNSA. The CDR3 runs to 15 residues. Trimming cost V 1 base and J 7 bases, with 11 bases left between them. CDR3 loop: CASSLEGRSNSPLHF. CDR3 nucleotides: TGTGCCAGCAGCTTAGAGGGCAGATCAAATTCACCCCTCCACTTT.

The J gene is TRBJ2-5, the V gene TRBV5-4; D is ambiguous. The CDR3 is made up of 13 amino acids. CDR1 SGHNT and CDR2 YYREEE come from the germline V gene (reference sequence). V lost 3 bases, J lost 0 bases, and 6 bases lay in between. The CDR3 loop reads CASSSKNQETQYF. The CDR3 DNA reads TGTGCCAGCAGCTCAAAGAACCAAGAGACCCAGTACTTC.

The rearrangement joins TRBV23-1 to TRBJ2-7, with no clear D. TRBV23-1 is an open reading frame, and its role is uncertain. V lost 3 bases and J lost 4, with 16 bases in between. This CDR3 is 15 amino acids long. CDR3 protein: CASSHRLAGGYEQYF. The CDR3 coding sequence is TGCGCCAGCAGTCACAGATTGGCTGGCGGATACGAGCAGTACTTC.

The table lists this clone with a few counts. The V and J genes are TRBV15 and TRBJ2-3; 8 bases align to TRBD2. CDR1 is LNHNV and CDR2 is YYDKDF in the germline V gene (reference sequence). The CDR3 loop spans 16 amino acids. After removal of 3 bases from V and 4 bases from J, the junction contained 9 bases not matched to a gene. CDR3 sequence (DNA): TGTGCCACCAGCAGGACCGGGACTAGAGTTCCAGATACGCAGTATTTT. Translating gives CATSRTGTRVPDTQYF.

This clone was seen a handful of times. The V gene is TRBV6-6, the J gene TRBJ2-7; 12 bases fit TRBD2. This CDR3 region has 16 residues. The V gene's germline CDR1 is MNHNY and CDR2 SVGAGI (reference sequence). With V trimmed by 7 bases and J by 6 bases, 13 bases remained unmatched. CDR3 DNA sequence: TGTGCCAGCAAAGGACTAGCGGGAAAGGTTGGGCGCGAGCAGTACTTC. This gives the protein CASKGLAGKVGREQYF.

This clone was counted only a few times. The rearrangement links TRBV4-3 to TRBJ2-6; 8 bases fit TRBD1. The V gene's germline CDR1 is LGHNA and CDR2 YSLEER. Germline trimming cut 4 bases from V and 4 bases from J; bases unmatched to any gene: 3. The CDR3 totals 15 residues. Here the CDR3 DNA reads TGCGCCAGCAGCCGGACAGGGAGCGGGGCCAACGTCCTGACTTTC. As protein: CASSRTGSGANVLTF.

This clone came up a few times. The rearrangement joins TRBV4-3 to TRBJ2-4; D tentatively reads TRBD1 or TRBD2 (5 bases each). The CDR3 runs to 16 residues. V was trimmed by 1 base and J by 2 bases, leaving 12 bases between them. Looked up from germline, CDR1 is LGHNA and CDR2 is YSLEER. The CDR3 DNA reads as TGCGCCAGCAGCCAAGTAGTGGGGGAGACCAAAAACATTCAGTACTTC. It is translated as CASSQVVGETKNIQYF.

The rearrangement uses TRBV7-2 and TRBJ2-3, with TRBD2 matching 8 bases. CDR1 SGHTA and CDR2 FQGNSA come from the germline V gene. With V trimmed by 0 bases and J by 7 bases, 12 bases remained unmatched. This CDR3 is 17 amino acids long. CDR3 loop: CASSLAGGSGADNTQYF. The CDR3 DNA is TGTGCCAGCAGCTTAGCGGGGGGTAGCGGGGCCGACAATACGCAGTATTTT.

The V gene is TRBV7-2, the J gene TRBJ2-1, with a possible D match to TRBD2 (5 bases). V was clipped by 8 bases and J by 1 base, with 21 bases between them. This CDR3 spans 17 amino acids. CDR1 is SGHTA and CDR2 is FQGNSA in the germline V gene. The CDR3 DNA reads TGTGCCAGCCGGCGGGCTCATGTCCCCTGGTCCTACAATGAGCAGTTCTTC. It encodes CASRRAHVPWSYNEQFF.

This clone has more than one count but fewer than ten. The J gene is TRBJ2-3, the V gene TRBV19; 7 nucleotides match TRBD2. The CDR3 has 12 amino acids. Germline V gene lookup returns CDR1 LNHDA and CDR2 SQIVND (reference sequence). Germline trimming cut 8 bases from V and 11 bases from J; bases unmatched to any gene: 10. The CDR3 DNA follows: TGTGCCAGTCAAGCCCGGGAGGCAAAGCAGTATTTT. Amino acid sequence: CASQAREAKQYF.

The J gene is TRBJ2-1, the V gene TRBV7-3; the D gene is possibly TRBD1 (5 bases). CDR3 size: 13 residues. The V end lost 5 bases, the J end lost 7 bases, and 12 bases lay between the germline ends. Germline CDR1 SGHTA, CDR2 FQGTGA. CDR3 nucleotide sequence: TGTGCCAGCAGCCCCCCAGGGCGTAATGAGCAGTTCTTC. It encodes CASSPPGRNEQFF.

The chain carries TRBV29-1 and TRBJ2-7; 14 nucleotides agree with TRBD2. The CDR3 spans 14 residues. The V gene end was trimmed by 5 bases and the J gene end by 6 bases; junction bases not matched to a gene: 6. Germline assignment: CDR1 SQVTM and CDR2 ANQGSEA. CDR3 nucleotides: TGCAGCGTTAGGGGGACTAGCGGGAGTCTCGAGCAGTACTTC. This codes for CSVRGTSGSLEQYF.

This clone was observed a handful of times. V and J are TRBV5-1 and TRBJ2-1; 9 bases align to TRBD2. Trimming cost V 0 bases and J 3 bases; bases outside gene matches: 4. Germline CDR1 reads SGHRS; CDR2 reads YFSETQ. The CDR3 covers 16 residues. CDR3 sequence reads: CASSLAPSGIYNEQFF. CDR3 coding DNA: TGCGCCAGCAGCTTGGCCCCTAGCGGGATCTACAATGAGCAGTTCTTC.

V gene TRBV19 combines with J gene TRBJ1-5, with no clear D. The length of the CDR3 is 13 residues. V lost 5 bases to trimming and J lost 5 bases, with 10 bases between them. Per the germline V gene, CDR1 is LNHDA and CDR2 is SQIVND (reference sequence). The CDR3 DNA reads as TGTGCCAGTAGTTTGCGGAGAGATCAGCCCCAGCATTTT. It is translated as CASSLRRDQPQHF.

This clone was seen many times. This sequence joins TRBV13 and TRBJ2-1; the D is unclear. Trimming pared 4 bases from V and 5 bases from J, leaving 3 bases between. CDR1 PRHDT and CDR2 FYEKMQ come from the germline V gene (reference sequence). This CDR3 contains 11 residues. The CDR3 is CASSYNNEQFF. The CDR3 region has the DNA TGTGCCAGCAGCTACAACAATGAGCAGTTCTTC.

This clone was counted between two and nine times. The chain is built from TRBV7-6 and TRBJ2-1; D not certain. The CDR3 is 15 amino acids. The germline V gene encodes CDR1 SGHVS and CDR2 FNYEAQ. The V gene lost 1 base and the J gene lost 6 bases, with 13 bases spanning the gap. The CDR3 loop reads CASSLVYGRTNEQFF. Here the CDR3 DNA reads TGTGCCAGCAGCTTAGTCTACGGAAGAACCAATGAGCAGTTCTTC.

In its sample, this clone was seen a few times. The chain joins TRBV2 to TRBJ2-1; maybe TRBD2 (6 bases). The V and J ends lost 8 bases and 1 base respectively, with 24 bases between them. Germline CDR1 is SNHLY and CDR2 is FYNNEI. CDR3 length: 18 amino acids. CDR3 amino acids: CASARDSKMTPSYNEQFF. The CDR3 DNA sequence: TGTGCCAGCGCACGGGACTCGAAAATGACGCCATCCTACAATGAGCAGTTCTTC. The full variable domain, rest sourced from reference TRBV2 and TRBJ2-1, is EPEVTQTPSHQVTQMGQEVILRCVPISNHLYFYWYRQILGQKVEFLVSFYNNEISEKSEIFDDQFSVERPDGSNFTLKIRSTKLEDSAMYFCASARDSKMTPSYNEQFFGPGTRLTVL.

Comments on this clone: The sample contains more than one DNA sequence encoding this CDR3. This CDR3 reads CSARQQETQYF. CDR3 DNA: TGCAGTGCTAGACAACAAGAGACCCAGTACTTC. The chain has TRBV20-1 and TRBJ2-5, with D hard to call. Trimming cost V 2 bases and J 2 bases, with 3 bases left between them. Germline CDR1 reads DFQATT; CDR2 reads SNEGSKA (reference sequence). There are 11 residues in the CDR3.

The chain carries TRBV15 and TRBJ2-3; no clear D gene. Germline assignment: CDR1 LNHNV and CDR2 YYDKDF (reference sequence). This CDR3 is 13 amino acids long. V shed 1 base and J shed 6 bases, with 8 bases lying between them. For the CDR3, the DNA is TGTGCCACCAGCAGAGCCCCCCCGGATACGCAGTATTTT. Translating gives CATSRAPPDTQYF.

The chain links TRBV12-5 to TRBJ1-5; 8 bases map to TRBD1. There are 15 residues in the CDR3. Germline assignment: CDR1 LGHNT and CDR2 FRNRAP. V shed 6 bases, J shed 4 bases, and the junction held 8 bases outside the gene matches. The CDR3 coding sequence is TGTGCTAGTGGCCCGGGACAGGTGTTGAATCAGCCCCAGCATTTT. It is translated as CASGPGQVLNQPQHF.

A note on this clone: This sequence may be a read error, since a much larger clone differs from it by one base. V is TRBV29-1 and J is TRBJ2-3; weak D call: TRBD1 (5 bases). CDR1 SQVTM and CDR2 ANQGSEA come from the germline V gene. The CDR3 loop spans 15 amino acids. CDR3 amino acids: CSADDSATHTNTQYF. CDR3 coding DNA: TGCAGCGCGGACGACAGTGCGACACACACAAATACGCAGTATTTT.